A selection of T cell receptor beta chains follows, all from one sample in a study of blood T cell repertoires in COVID-19. Assay used: immunoSEQ multiplex PCR; TCRdb lists only in-frame clones, some missing. This sample has more than 200,000 clones; 80% to 90% occur once, and the top ten carry 2% to 3%. Sequencing used peripheral blood. These receptors originate from a man aged 25-40 years with COVID-19, enrolled during active disease. Both conserved end residues are part of each CDR3. A D gene is named only where the DNA matches it firmly. Rows may omit the clone size; those that give it use once, few, many or a size class.

j_call cdr3_length clone_size d_call v_call cdr3_aa cdr3_nt
TRBJ1-1 15 . . TRBV5-6 CASSLGAGARAEAFF TGTGCCAGCAGCTTGGGCGCAGGGGCGAGGGCTGAAGCTTTCTTT
TRBJ2-7 15 . TRBD1 TRBV5-4 CASSLAPRRDRVEYF TGTGCCAGCAGCTTGGCCCCCCGACGAGACAGGGTCGAGTACTTC
TRBJ2-1 18 . . TRBV5-4 CASSSNGGGSISYNEQFF TGTGCCAGCAGCTCAAACGGTGGAGGGTCGATCTCCTACAATGAGCAGTTCTTC
TRBJ2-7 14 few . TRBV5-6 CASSLGGAPYEQYF TGTGCCAGCAGCTTGGGGGGAGCCCCCTACGAGCAGTACTTC
TRBJ1-4 15 once TRBD1 TRBV4-3 CASSQDRDRGEKLFF TGCGCCAGCAGCCAAGATAGGGACAGGGGAGAGAAACTGTTTTTT
TRBJ1-2 16 few TRBD1 TRBV28 CASRTPGTGGASGYTF TGTGCCAGCAGAACCCCCGGGACAGGGGGCGCTAGTGGCTACACCTTC
TRBJ2-3 14 . TRBD1 TRBV15 CATSRTGAGDTQYF TGTGCCACCAGCAGGACAGGGGCCGGAGATACGCAGTATTTT
TRBJ2-7 13 once TRBD1 TRBV29-1 CSVWDSGTYEQYF TGCAGCGTCTGGGACAGCGGTACCTACGAGCAGTACTTC
TRBJ1-1 12 . . TRBV19 CASSIRQAEAFF TGTGCCAGTAGTATCAGACAGGCCGAAGCTTTCTTT
TRBJ2-7 16 . . TRBV28 CASSFQGSAVSYEQYF TGTGCCAGCAGTTTCCAGGGGTCGGCTGTCTCCTACGAGCAGTACTTC
TRBJ1-3 14 . TRBD1 TRBV13 CASSRQGTGNTIYF TGTGCCAGCAGCCGACAGGGGACTGGAAACACCATATATTTT
TRBJ2-3 15 . TRBD1 TRBV7-3 CASSLDRTSTDTQYF TGTGCCAGCAGCTTGGACAGGACCAGCACAGATACGCAGTATTTT
TRBJ2-7 17 . TRBD2 TRBV7-9 CASSFLTSGRVLYEQYF TGTGCCAGCAGCTTCCTCACTAGCGGGAGGGTACTCTACGAGCAGTACTTC
TRBJ2-1 18 . . TRBV11-3 CASSLGGGLPNSYNEQFF TGTGCCAGCAGCTTAGGAGGCGGCCTCCCGAATTCCTACAATGAGCAGTTCTTC
TRBJ1-3 15 . TRBD1 TRBV6-5 CASSYSGDSGNTIYF TGTGCCAGCAGTTACTCGGGGGACAGTGGAAACACCATATATTTT
TRBJ1-2 14 . . TRBV27 CASSVRGMGYGYTF TGTGCCAGCAGCGTAAGGGGTATGGGCTATGGCTACACCTTC
TRBJ1-2 14 . . TRBV9 CASSVEGTNYGYTF TGTGCCAGCAGCGTAGAGGGGACTAACTATGGCTACACCTTC
TRBJ2-1 16 . . TRBV6-4 CASRAEAGGTYNEQFF TGTGCCAGCAGGGCCGAAGCGGGTGGGACCTACAATGAGCAGTTCTTC
TRBJ2-3 14 . TRBD1 TRBV2 CASSPDRPWDTQYF TGTGCCAGCAGTCCGGACAGGCCGTGGGATACGCAGTATTTT
TRBJ1-1 12 . . TRBV3-1/TRBV3-2 CASSHINTEAFF TGTGCCAGCAGCCATATAAACACTGAAGCTTTCTTT
TRBJ1-2 16 . . TRBV6-2/TRBV6-3 CASSYLVRVINYGYTF TGTGCCAGCAGTTACTTGGTGAGGGTAATCAACTATGGCTACACCTTC
TRBJ2-7 12 once . TRBV30 CAWSMSGYEQYF TGTGCCTGGAGTATGAGCGGCTACGAGCAGTACTTC
TRBJ2-5 16 . . TRBV15 CATSRDRFSGEETQYF TGTGCCACCAGCAGAGATCGATTTTCAGGCGAAGAGACCCAGTACTTC
TRBJ2-7 15 . TRBD1 TRBV28 CASSSPGQGSREQYF TGTGCCAGCAGTTCTCCGGGACAGGGGTCCCGCGAGCAGTACTTC
TRBJ1-4 15 . . TRBV27 CASSLLSGGREKLFF TGTGCCAGCAGTTTACTGTCGGGGGGCAGAGAAAAACTGTTTTTT
TRBJ1-2 14 . . TRBV3-1/TRBV3-2 CASSPRQSFYGYTF TGTGCCAGCAGCCCCAGACAGTCGTTCTATGGCTACACCTTC